This T cell receptor (beta chain) was sequenced during a study of T-cell memory formation after mild COVID-19. Study-wide background: Clusters were largely donor specific.

TCRdb analysed the 5' RACE reads with MiXCR anew, one entry per CDR3 protein. The sample records roughly 600,000 distinct CDR3 sequences, around 17% being singletons. On this clonotype itself: Antigen: not known.

General study points: Later expanders leaned CD4+, whereas clones that contracted between day 15 and 85 were balanced CD4/CD8. Still unconfirmed is whether the second-wave clones peaking on day 37 recognized SARS-CoV-2.

CDR3 length equals 15 residues. The germline V gene encodes CDR1 SGHTA and CDR2 FQGNSA. Trimming removed 5 bases from V and 6 bases from J, with 20 bases in between. The TCR comes from an adult woman who had mild COVID-19 (a few samples of this study predate the infection). Cell type and time point are not known. This chain uses TRBV7-2 with TRBJ2-7, with D possibly called TRBD1 or TRBD2 (7 bases each). Sequencing used PBMCs or a T cell subset sorted from them (not recorded which). CDR3 sequence (DNA): TGTGCCAGCAGCCCCAGGGGGGGGAGGTTGTCCGAGCAGTACTTC. Its translation: CASSPRGGRLSEQYF.